Below, one T cell receptor beta chain is given with its context. Compared with germline, one end of the junction differs, possibly owing to a read error. The source of the sample is a study of tumor-infiltrating lymphocytes in primary liver carcinoma. Co-extraction of RNA and DNA was performed on about 20-32 mg of unsorted bulk tissue. Starting from roughly 540 ng of total RNA, TCR beta cDNA was produced with a primer in the constant region. For TCR beta, libraries were produced by three nested multiplex PCR rounds using slightly modified ARM-PCR. Forward primers for TRBV1-TRBV30 and a C-beta reverse primer served the first two PCR rounds, at around 9 cycles each. Each CDR3 protein is one row after TCRdb ran MiXCR on the multiplex PCR reads. The table records 85,000 to 100,000 distinct CDR3 sequences, 65% to 70% of them present only once. CDR3 size: 13 residues. Germline CDR1 reads SQVTM; CDR2 reads ANQGSEA.

This chain connects TRBV29-1 to TRBJ2-2; D might be TRBD2 (5 bases). Specimen: tumor-adjacent normal liver tissue. This TCR was sampled from a man aged 40-49 years with primary liver carcinoma and hepatitis B virus infection. The CDR3 DNA sequence: TGCAGCATTGGTGAGAGATACACCGGGGAGCTGTCTTTT. Its protein product is CSIGERYTGELSF.